This TCR beta chain was documented in a study of T cell changes during pregnancy in multiple sclerosis. Data came from immunoSEQ multiplex PCR; TCRdb stores just in-frame clones and leaves some out. Here the sample spans about 68,000 clones, 91% being singletons. This CDR3 is 16 amino acids long. V trimming: 3 bases; J trimming: 5 bases; junction bases outside the gene matches: 9. Germline-derived CDR1 and CDR2 are LNHDA and SQIVND (reference sequence). The sample consisted of peripheral blood, taken in the second trimester of pregnancy. V gene TRBV19 combines with J gene TRBJ1-4, with 7 bases that match TRBD1. This sequence was found in a female donor with multiple sclerosis, enrolled in a pregnancy study. CDR3 bases: TGTGCCAGTAGTATTATCGCGGGGACAGTAAATGAAAAACTGTTTTTT. It yields the protein CASSIIAGTVNEKLFF. The full variable domain, in which reference TRBV19 and TRBJ1-4 provide the parts outside the CDR3, is DGGITQSPKYLFRKEGQNVTLSCEQNLNHDAMYWYRQDPGQGLRLIYYSQIVNDFQKGDIAEGYSVSREKKESFPLTVTSAQKNPTAFYLCASSIIAGTVNEKLFFGSGTQLSVL.